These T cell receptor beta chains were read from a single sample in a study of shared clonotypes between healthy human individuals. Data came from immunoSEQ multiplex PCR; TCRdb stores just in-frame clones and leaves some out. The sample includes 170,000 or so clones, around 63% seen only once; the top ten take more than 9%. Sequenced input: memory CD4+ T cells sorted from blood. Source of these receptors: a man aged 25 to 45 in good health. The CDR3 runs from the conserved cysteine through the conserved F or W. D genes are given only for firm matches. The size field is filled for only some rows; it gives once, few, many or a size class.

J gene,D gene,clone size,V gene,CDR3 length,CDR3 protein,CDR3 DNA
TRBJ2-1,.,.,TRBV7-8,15,CASSRVRAGHNEQFF,TGTGCCAGCAGCCGAGTGAGGGCAGGCCACAATGAGCAGTTCTTC
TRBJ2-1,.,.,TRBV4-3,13,CASSQDHMGEQFF,TGCGCCAGCAGCCAAGATCATATGGGTGAGCAGTTCTTC
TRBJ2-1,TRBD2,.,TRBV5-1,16,CASSFLSGSSGNEQFF,TGCGCCAGCAGCTTCCTTAGCGGGAGTTCCGGGAATGAGCAGTTCTTC
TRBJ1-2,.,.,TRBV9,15,CASSKRSGGFYGYTF,TGTGCCAGCAGCAAGCGTAGCGGGGGTTTCTATGGCTACACCTTC
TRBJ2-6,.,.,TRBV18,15,CASSLTGSGANVLTF,TGTGCCAGCTCACTCACAGGGTCTGGGGCCAACGTCCTGACTTTC
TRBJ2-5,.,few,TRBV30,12,CAWNNPQETQYF,TGTGCCTGGAACAATCCACAAGAGACCCAGTACTTC
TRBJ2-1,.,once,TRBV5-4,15,CASSFGLAAYNEQFF,TGTGCCAGCAGCTTCGGGCTAGCAGCCTACAATGAGCAGTTCTTC
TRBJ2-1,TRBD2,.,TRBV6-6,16,CASSYSREVAYNEQFF,TGTGCCAGCAGTTACTCGCGGGAGGTGGCCTACAATGAGCAGTTCTTC
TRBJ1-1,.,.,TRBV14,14,CASTPLGRNTEAFF,TGTGCCAGCACTCCTCTGGGTAGGAACACTGAAGCTTTCTTT
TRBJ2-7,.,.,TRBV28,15,CASRSSPFPSYEQYF,TGTGCCAGCAGATCGTCACCTTTCCCCTCCTACGAGCAGTACTTC
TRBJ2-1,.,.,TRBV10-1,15,CASSERGSSYNEQFF,TGCGCCAGCAGTGAGCGGGGGAGCTCCTACAATGAGCAGTTCTTC
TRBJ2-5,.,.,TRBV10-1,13,CASSPGGGETQYF,TGCGCCAGCAGTCCTGGGGGAGGAGAGACCCAGTACTTC
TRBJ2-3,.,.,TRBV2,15,CASSENPASTDTQYF,TGTGCCAGCAGTGAAAACCCTGCTAGCACAGATACGCAGTATTTT
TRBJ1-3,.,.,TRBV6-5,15,CASSSTAPPRNTIYF,TGTGCCAGCAGCTCTACCGCTCCCCCGAGAAACACCATATATTTT
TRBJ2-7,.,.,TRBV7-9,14,CASSLDGRLYEQYF,TGTGCCAGCAGCTTAGACGGGAGACTCTACGAGCAGTACTTC